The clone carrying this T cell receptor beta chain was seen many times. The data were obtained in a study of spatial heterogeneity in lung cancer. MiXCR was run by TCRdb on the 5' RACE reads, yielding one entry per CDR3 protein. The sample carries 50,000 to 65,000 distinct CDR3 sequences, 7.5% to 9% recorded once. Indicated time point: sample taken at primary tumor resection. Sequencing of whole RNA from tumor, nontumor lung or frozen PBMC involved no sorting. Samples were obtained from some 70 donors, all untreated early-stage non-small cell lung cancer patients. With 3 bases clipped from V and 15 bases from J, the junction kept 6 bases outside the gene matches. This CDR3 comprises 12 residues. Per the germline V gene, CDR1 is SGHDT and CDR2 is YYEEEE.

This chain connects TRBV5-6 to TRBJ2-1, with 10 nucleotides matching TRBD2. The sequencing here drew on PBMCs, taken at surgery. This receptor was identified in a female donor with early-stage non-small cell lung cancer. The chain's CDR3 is CASSSQRGGVFF. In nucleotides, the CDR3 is TGTGCCAGCAGCTCCCAGCGGGGGGGGGTGTTCTTC.